The sequence of this T cell receptor (beta chain) was determined in a study of chemoradiotherapy in HPV16-positive cancers. Study-level findings and limits: HPV-responsive T-cell expansion during chemoradiotherapy was linked to improved recurrence-free survival in HPV16-positive patients.

Clones were sequenced by immunoSEQ multiplex PCR, and TCRdb holds only the in-frame ones, with some missing. The sample shows 40,000 to 60,000 clones, 90% of them seen only once. Germline V gene data show CDR1 as SGHVS and CDR2 as FNYEAQ. V was pared by 4 bases and J by 4 bases, with 13 bases between. This CDR3 is built from 15 residues. Points on this clone: The antigen is not known.

The rearrangement joins TRBV7-6 to TRBJ2-2; D might be TRBD1 or TRBD2, each matching 5 bases. The sequences come from blood, collected from a patient who underwent chemoradiotherapy. This sequence was found in a human donor with HPV-associated anogenital cancer. The DNA of the CDR3 is TGTGCCAGCAGCTCCGGGGCTTCTTCCACCGGGGAGCTGTTTTTT. Protein: CASSSGASSTGELFF.